The 18 T cell receptor beta chains below were found in one sample sequenced in a study of cytomegalovirus exposure and HLA in healthy donors. Profiled with immunoSEQ multiplex PCR; TCRdb holds only in-frame clones, not every one. The sample records under 140,000 clones, roughly 90% being singletons. The sequenced sample consisted of PBMCs. Receptors originate from a woman in her twenties or thirties in good health and CMV-seropositive.

The rearrangement joins TRBV7-3 to TRBJ2-2; the D is unclear. Germline V gene lookup returns CDR1 SGHTA and CDR2 FQGTGA. The CDR3 spans 15 residues. V lost 2 bases to trimming and J lost 0 bases, with 7 bases between them. CDR3 residues: CASSLDDSNTGELFF. Written as DNA, the CDR3 is TGTGCCAGCAGCTTAGATGACTCGAACACCGGGGAGCTGTTTTTT.

The rearrangement links TRBV25-1 to TRBJ2-1; 9 bases line up with TRBD1. V lost 7 bases and J lost 8; bases outside the gene matches: 6. The germline CDR1 and CDR2 sequences are MGHDK and SYGVNS. CDR3 length: 13 amino acids. CDR3: CASIRQGGDEQFF. In nucleotides, the CDR3 is TGTGCCAGCATTCGACAGGGGGGAGATGAGCAGTTCTTC. Full variable domain (rest looked up from reference TRBV25-1 and TRBJ2-1): EADIYQTPRYLVIGTGKKITLECSQTMGHDKMYWYQQDPGMELHLIHYSYGVNSTEKGDLSSESTVSRIRTEHFPLTLESARPSHTSQYLCASIRQGGDEQFFGPGTRLTVL.

The rearrangement uses TRBV2 and TRBJ1-5, with D perhaps matching TRBD1 (6 bases). CDR3 size: 16 residues. V gave up 3 bases and J gave up 1 base, with 13 bases separating them. Germline V CDR1 and CDR2: SNHLY, FYNNEI. This CDR3 is CASSDFPDSSNQPQHF. In DNA form, the CDR3 reads TGTGCCAGCAGTGATTTCCCGGACAGCAGCAATCAGCCCCAGCATTTT.

The chain recombines TRBV5-6 with TRBJ2-5; D perhaps matches TRBD1 (5 bases). CDR1 is SGHDT, CDR2 YYEEEE, per germline. Trimming removed 3 bases from V and 5 bases from J, with 14 bases in between. The length of the CDR3 is 14 residues. The CDR3 DNA reads TGTGCCAGCAGCTCAGCTAGGGGTGCGGAGACCCAGTACTTC. Protein: CASSSARGAETQYF.

The chain couples TRBV6-5 to TRBJ2-7, with TRBD2 matching over 9 bases. J was trimmed by 2 bases and V by 6 bases; bases with no gene match: 5. The CDR3 sequence is 14 residues long. CDR1 is MNHEY, CDR2 SVGAGI, per germline. This chain's CDR3 is CASRTAGGPYEQYF. For the CDR3, the DNA is TGTGCCAGCAGAACAGCGGGAGGTCCCTACGAGCAGTACTTC.

CDR3 protein: CATKTGNLEKLFF. CDR3 bases: TGTGCCACTAAGACAGGGAACCTTGAAAAACTGTTTTTT. The J gene is TRBJ1-4, the V gene TRBV15; the match to TRBD1 covers 7 bases. CDR1 and CDR2 (germline): LNHNV, YYDKDF (reference sequence). The ends lost 9 bases at V and 7 bases at J; junction bases unmatched: 8. The CDR3 loop spans 13 amino acids.

The CDR3: CASSPDRVETQYF. The CDR3 nucleotides are TGTGCCAGCAGCCCGGACAGGGTTGAGACCCAGTACTTC. The gene calls are TRBV7-6 and TRBJ2-5, with 8 bases matching TRBD1. Germline CDR1 SGHVS, CDR2 FNYEAQ. Trimming cost V 5 bases and J 5 bases; bases outside gene matches: 4. The CDR3 contains 13 residues. The full variable domain, completed using reference TRBV7-6 and TRBJ2-5, is GAGVSQSPRYKVTKRGQDVALRCDPISGHVSLYWYRQALGQGPEFLTYFNYEAQQDKSGLPNDRFSAERPEGSISTLTIQRTEQRDSAMYRCASSPDRVETQYFGPGTRLLVL.

The chain recombines TRBV5-5 with TRBJ2-1, with TRBD2 matching 7 bases. CDR3 length: 16 residues. V shed 2 bases and J 2 bases; nucleotides not matched to a gene: 7. Germline V gene lookup returns CDR1 SGHKS and CDR2 YYEKEE (reference sequence). The CDR3: CASSFAGTTAYNEQFF. CDR3 nucleotides: TGTGCCAGCAGCTTCGCCGGGACTACCGCCTACAATGAGCAGTTCTTC.

The rearrangement joins TRBV19 to TRBJ2-2; 7 bases fit TRBD2. This CDR3 has 15 amino acids. With V trimmed by 5 bases and J by 5 bases, 8 bases remained unmatched. Looked up from germline, CDR1 is LNHDA and CDR2 is SQIVND (reference sequence). CDR3 in DNA: TGTGCCAGTAGTCGAGGGGACGGGGGGACCGGGGAGCTGTTTTTT. This gives the protein CASSRGDGGTGELFF.

The chain couples TRBV6-1 to TRBJ1-5; no firm D call. The germline V gene encodes CDR1 MNHNS and CDR2 SASEGT. The CDR3 loop spans 13 amino acids. The germline V and J ends were trimmed by 6 bases and 1 base, with 7 bases remaining between them. CDR3 region: CASSSGSNQPQHF. For the CDR3, the DNA is TGTGCCAGCAGCTCGGGGAGCAATCAGCCCCAGCATTTT.

The CDR3 region has the DNA TGTGCCAGCAGAAGCGGGGCAGCCTACGAGCAGTACTTC. Residues: CASRSGAAYEQYF. The rearrangement joins TRBV27 to TRBJ2-7, with 7 positions matching TRBD2. CDR1 is MNHEY, CDR2 SMNVEV, per germline (reference sequence). The CDR3 extends over 13 amino acids. V lost 6 bases, J lost 2 bases, and 4 bases stayed unmatched.

V and J are TRBV30 and TRBJ2-2, with 10 positions matching TRBD2. Trimming at V came to 1 base and at J to 5 bases, leaving 19 bases not matched to a gene. From germline, CDR1 is GTSNPN and CDR2 SVGIG (reference sequence). CDR3 length equals 20 residues. CDR3 in DNA: TGTGCCTGGAGTGACCCTAGGACTAGCGGAGGAAAGGGGGGAACCGGGGAGCTGTTTTTT. It codes for CAWSDPRTSGGKGGTGELFF.

The chain carries TRBV21-1 and TRBJ2-2; no DNA check was done on the table's D call, TRBD2. TRBV21-1 is termed a pseudogene. The CDR3 runs 13 residues. The CDR3 coding sequence is TGTGCCAGCAGCAAAACGGACACCGGGGAGCTGTTTTTT. Residues: CASSKTDTGELFF.

This sequence joins TRBV30 and TRBJ1-6, with 11 bases that match TRBD1. Germline loops: CDR1 GTSNPN, CDR2 SVGIG (reference sequence). The CDR3 spans 13 residues. V gave up 7 bases and J gave up 7 bases; unmatched junction bases: 3. The CDR3 here is CAFRTGGNSPLHF. DNA for the CDR3: TGTGCCTTCCGGACAGGGGGCAATTCACCCCTCCACTTT.

The chain joins TRBV5-6 to TRBJ1-2; TRBD1 is a possible D gene (5 bases). Trimming shortened V by 3 bases and J by 7 bases, and 19 bases separated the two germline ends. Germline loops: CDR1 SGHDT, CDR2 YYEEEE. This CDR3 has 15 amino acids. CDR3 sequence: CASSWLGGEVGGYTF. CDR3 nucleotides: TGTGCCAGCAGCTGGTTGGGGGGTGAAGTCGGTGGCTACACCTTC.

The count of this clone is one. J is TRBJ1-2 and V is TRBV7-2; 11 nucleotides align to TRBD1. With V trimmed by 5 bases and J by 8 bases, 10 bases remained unmatched. Germline assignment: CDR1 SGHTA and CDR2 FQGNSA. CDR3 length equals 15 residues. CDR3 nucleotides: TGTGCCAGCAGCGTCTCCGGGACAGGGGGAAGGGGCTACACCTTC. This codes for CASSVSGTGGRGYTF. Using reference TRBV7-2 and TRBJ1-2 for the parts outside the CDR3, the full variable domain is GAGVSQSPSNKVTEKGKDVELRCDPISGHTALYWYRQSLGQGLEFLIYFQGNSAPDKSGLPSDRFSAERTGGSVSTLTIQRTQQEDSAVYLCASSVSGTGGRGYTFGSGTRLTVV.

The chain is built from TRBV28 and TRBJ1-3, with no clear D. The CDR3 contains 12 residues. V shed 9 bases and J shed 0 bases, with 6 bases lying between them. In germline, CDR1 is MDHEN, CDR2 SYDVKM. Written as DNA, the CDR3 is TGTGCCAGTCAGTCCTCTGGAAACACCATATATTTT. This encodes CASQSSGNTIYF. Combining the CDR3 with reference TRBV28 and TRBJ1-3 gives the whole variable domain DVKVTQSSRYLVKRTGEKVFLECVQDMDHENMFWYRQDPGLGLRLIYFSYDVKMKEKGDIPEGYSVSREKKERFSLILESASTNQTSMYLCASQSSGNTIYFGEGSWLTVV.

The genes are TRBV4-3 and TRBJ2-2, with a possible D match to TRBD2 (6 bases). Deletions cut 5 bases from V and 2 bases from J, with 12 bases between. This CDR3 has 15 amino acids. The germline CDR1 and CDR2 sequences are LGHNA and YSLEER. The CDR3 spells CASSFGLTNTGELFF. CDR3 in DNA: TGCGCCAGCAGCTTCGGACTAACAAACACCGGGGAGCTGTTTTTT.